A selection of T cell receptor beta chains follows, all from one sample in a study of cytomegalovirus exposure and HLA in healthy donors. Produced via immunoSEQ multiplex PCR; TCRdb's table is partial and in-frame only. The sample gives around 120,000 clones, 65% to 90% of which show up once; 2.7% is in the top ten. Sequenced sample: PBMCs. Every receptor here comes from a man aged 45-60 years in good health and CMV-seronegative. The CDR3 runs from the conserved cysteine through the conserved F or W. D genes are given only for firm matches. Clone size, where shown, is once, few, many, or a class for clones that have expanded.

j_gene,abundance,d_gene,v_gene,CDR3aa,CDR3nt
TRBJ1-1,few,TRBD1,TRBV4-1,CASSRQGDTEAFF,TGCGCCAGCAGCCGACAGGGGGACACTGAAGCTTTCTTT
TRBJ2-5,.,TRBD2,TRBV7-2,CASSLGPAGGQETQYF,TGTGCCAGCAGCTTAGGTCCAGCGGGGGGTCAAGAGACCCAGTACTTC
TRBJ1-3,once,TRBD1,TRBV5-4,CASSLGGDRAGNTIYF,TGTGCCAGCAGCTTGGGGGGGGACAGGGCTGGAAACACCATATATTTT
TRBJ1-5,.,.,TRBV7-2,CASSLWADNQPQHF,TGTGCCAGCAGCTTATGGGCAGATAATCAGCCCCAGCATTTT
TRBJ2-4,.,.,TRBV7-2,CASSLEARRNIQYF,TGTGCCAGCAGCTTAGAAGCGAGGCGAAACATTCAGTACTTC
TRBJ2-2,.,TRBD1,TRBV5-1,CASSRQGAGELFF,TGCGCCAGCAGCCGACAGGGGGCCGGGGAGCTGTTTTTT
TRBJ2-3,.,.,TRBV7-2,CASSLGHRSTDTQYF,TGTGCCAGCAGCCTGGGACACCGTAGCACAGATACGCAGTATTTT
TRBJ2-1,.,TRBD2,TRBV7-3,CASSPLGGTSESYDNEQFF,TGTGCCAGCAGCCCTCTGGGGGGGACTAGCGAGTCCTACGACAATGAGCAGTTCTTC
TRBJ2-3,.,.,TRBV4-1,CASSTQPPKPRPDTQYF,TGCGCCAGCAGCACCCAACCGCCCAAACCGCGGCCAGATACGCAGTATTTT
TRBJ1-1,.,.,TRBV7-9,CASSLDAGNTEAFF,TGTGCCAGCAGCTTAGACGCAGGGAACACTGAAGCTTTCTTT
TRBJ2-1,once,TRBD2,TRBV11-2,CASSPATSGGYEQFF,TGTGCCAGCAGCCCCGCGACTAGCGGGGGGTATGAGCAGTTCTTC
TRBJ1-1,.,.,TRBV13,CASSLYSRAEAFF,TGTGCCAGCAGCTTATATTCCCGGGCTGAAGCTTTCTTT
TRBJ1-6,.,.,TRBV7-9,CASSQEASPLHF,TGTGCCAGCAGCCAGGAGGCCTCACCCCTCCACTTT
TRBJ2-7,.,.,TRBV19,CASSPGVSRQYF,TGTGCCAGTAGCCCCGGGGTGAGCAGGCAGTACTTC
TRBJ2-7,.,TRBD1,TRBV5-6,CASSFQGASEQYF,TGTGCCAGCAGCTTCCAGGGGGCGAGCGAGCAGTACTTC
TRBJ2-6,.,.,TRBV30,CAWEISGANVLTF,TGTGCCTGGGAGATCTCTGGGGCCAACGTCCTGACTTTC
TRBJ2-7,few,.,TRBV28,CASSLTGVSYEQYF,TGTGCCAGCAGTTTGACAGGAGTCTCCTACGAGCAGTACTTC
TRBJ2-3,.,TRBD2,TRBV5-1,CASSITSGGTDTQYF,TGCGCCAGCAGCATAACTAGCGGGGGCACAGATACGCAGTATTTT
TRBJ1-2,few,TRBD1,TRBV5-1,CASSLGGQATSGYTF,TGCGCCAGCAGCTTGGGGGGACAGGCAACCAGTGGCTACACCTTC
TRBJ1-5,.,.,TRBV27,CASKLQGSNQPQHF,TGTGCCAGCAAGCTACAGGGTAGCAATCAGCCCCAGCATTTT
TRBJ2-5,once,TRBD2,TRBV6-1,CASQELAGGQQTQYF,TGTGCCAGCCAGGAGCTAGCGGGGGGGCAGCAGACCCAGTACTTC
TRBJ2-1,.,TRBD1,TRBV30,CAWSVLDRGYNEQFF,TGTGCCTGGAGTGTACTGGACAGGGGGTACAATGAGCAGTTCTTC
TRBJ1-6,.,.,TRBV7-2,CASSPAGDSPLHF,TGTGCCAGCAGCCCCGCAGGGGATTCACCCCTCCACTTT
TRBJ2-7,.,.,TRBV6-1,CASSLEGADEQYF,TGTGCCAGCAGTTTGGAGGGGGCAGACGAGCAGTACTTC
TRBJ1-6,once,.,TRBV19,CASSMAAGGPSYNSPLHF,TGTGCCAGTAGTATGGCGGCCGGGGGGCCGTCCTATAATTCACCCCTCCACTTT
TRBJ2-7,once,.,TRBV18,CASSPGQIQYEQYF,TGTGCCAGCTCACCTGGACAGATCCAATACGAGCAGTACTTC
TRBJ2-7,.,TRBD1,TRBV7-3,CASSPQGTGVHEQYF,TGTGCCAGCAGCCCCCAGGGGACAGGGGTTCACGAGCAGTACTTC
TRBJ2-7,.,TRBD2,TRBV6-6,CAIRGGGYEQYF,TGTGCCATCCGGGGGGGCGGGTACGAGCAGTACTTC
TRBJ2-7,.,TRBD1,TRBV27,CASSLDRPYYEQYF,TGTGCCAGCAGTTTGGACAGGCCTTACTACGAGCAGTACTTC
TRBJ1-1,.,.,TRBV11-2,CASSSTGNTEAFF,TGTGCCAGCAGCTCGACAGGGAACACTGAAGCTTTCTTT
TRBJ2-7,.,.,TRBV9,CASSVDRGPDEQYF,TGTGCCAGCAGCGTAGATCGGGGTCCCGACGAGCAGTACTTC
TRBJ2-7,.,.,TRBV6-5,CASSYVTGGDEQYF,TGTGCCAGCAGTTACGTGACAGGAGGCGACGAGCAGTACTTC
TRBJ1-5,.,.,TRBV7-8,CASSLDRNQPQHF,TGTGCCAGCAGCTTAGACAGAAATCAGCCCCAGCATTTT